These T cell receptor beta chains were read from a single sample in a study of cytomegalovirus exposure and HLA in healthy donors. The data were produced by immunoSEQ multiplex PCR, yet TCRdb's version contains in-frame clones alone and is incomplete. The sample shows approximately 150,000 clones, 75% of them seen only once. Input material: PBMCs. The receptors originated from a man aged 35 to 55 in good health and CMV-seronegative. Both conserved end residues are part of each CDR3. A D gene is named only where the DNA matches it firmly. The size field is filled for only some rows; it gives once, few, many or a size class.

j_call v_call d_call clone_size cdr3_length cdr3_nt cdr3_aa
TRBJ2-5 TRBV18 . . 13 TGTGCCAGCTCACCAAGGGGGCAAGAGACCCAGTACTTC CASSPRGQETQYF
TRBJ2-3 TRBV9 TRBD1 once 20 TGTGCCAGCAGCCCCACGCGGGGACAGGGGGCGTCAGGGGGAACAGATACGCAGTATTTT CASSPTRGQGASGGTDTQYF
TRBJ2-3 TRBV9 . . 15 TGTGCCAGCAGCCCGCGGGCCCCAACCTCAGATACGCAGTATTTT CASSPRAPTSDTQYF
TRBJ2-2 TRBV9 TRBD2 . 17 TGTGCCAGCAGCGCCACTAGCGGGGCGACGAACACCGGGGAGCTGTTTTTT CASSATSGATNTGELFF
TRBJ2-3 TRBV7-9 . . 16 TGTGCCAGCAGCTTAGGGCCGAGGGGGTCCACCCCAGCGCAGTATTTT CASSLGPRGSTPAQYF
TRBJ2-2 TRBV7-8 TRBD1 . 15 TGTGCCAGCAGCCCCGACAGGGCCCACACCGGGGAGCTGTTTTTT CASSPDRAHTGELFF
TRBJ1-6 TRBV19 . . 16 TGTGCCAGTAGTAATTGGGCAAATTTTAGAGATTCACCCCTCCACTTT CASSNWANFRDSPLHF
TRBJ2-5 TRBV5-1 TRBD1 . 15 TGCGCCAGCAGCTTTTACCAGGGGGCTTTTGAGACCCAGTACTTC CASSFYQGAFETQYF
TRBJ2-1 TRBV6-1 . . 12 TGTGCCAGCAGTGAAGCGGGGCGAGCCAAGTTCTTC CASSEAGRAKFF
TRBJ1-3 TRBV11-2 TRBD1 . 17 TGTGCCAGCAGCTCTCCGGAGGGACAGGGATCTGGAAACACCATATATTTT CASSSPEGQGSGNTIYF
TRBJ1-3 TRBV5-1 . once 16 TGCGCCAGCAGCCCGGGTGGGGCTCATTCTGGAAACACCATATATTTT CASSPGGAHSGNTIYF
TRBJ2-2 TRBV28 . few 16 TGTGCCAGCAGTTTCGTTGGGGAGGCCGGGACCGGGGAGCTGTTTTTT CASSFVGEAGTGELFF
TRBJ2-1 TRBV28 TRBD2 . 16 TGTGCCAGCAGAGTAGCGGGGCCGAGCTCCTACAATGAGCAGTTCTTC CASRVAGPSSYNEQFF
TRBJ1-2 TRBV27 TRBD1 . 14 TGTGCCAGCAGTTCGAATAACAGGGGGCTCGGCTACACCTTC CASSSNNRGLGYTF
TRBJ2-1 TRBV5-1 . . 15 TGCGCCAGCAGCTTGGCCAGACAGGCCCACAATGAGCAGTTCTTC CASSLARQAHNEQFF
TRBJ2-6 TRBV7-6 . . 15 TGTGCCAGCAGCTTATGGGCCCCTGGGGCCAACGTCCTGACTTTC CASSLWAPGANVLTF
TRBJ2-5 TRBV5-6 . . 15 TGTGCCAGCAGCTTGGCCCCTTCAGTCCAAGAGACCCAGTACTTC CASSLAPSVQETQYF
TRBJ1-3 TRBV28 . . 15 TGTGCCAGCAGTCCCCCCGGGTTAACTGGAAACACCATATATTTT CASSPPGLTGNTIYF
TRBJ1-2 TRBV6-1 . . 14 TGTGCCAGCAGTGAAGCAGTGGGCCCCTATGGCTACACCTTC CASSEAVGPYGYTF
TRBJ2-7 TRBV9 . . 19 TGTGCCAGCAGCGTACTCACAACCACAGGTTGGGGCCCCTCCTACGAGCAGTACTTC CASSVLTTTGWGPSYEQYF
TRBJ2-1 TRBV7-2 TRBD1 . 16 TGTGCCAGCAGCAGGCCCCCGGGACAGGGGGTCAATGAGCAGTTCTTC CASSRPPGQGVNEQFF
TRBJ2-3 TRBV6-7 . . 16 TGTGCCAGCCTCGGGTCAAAGGCGAAGCACACAGATACGCAGTATTTT CASLGSKAKHTDTQYF
TRBJ1-1 TRBV11-2 . few 12 TGTGCCAGCAGCTTATCGTACACTGAAGCTTTCTTT CASSLSYTEAFF
TRBJ2-2 TRBV4-2 . . 15 TGTGCCAGCAGCCGAGGGGGTTCGAACACCGGGGAGCTGTTTTTT CASSRGGSNTGELFF
TRBJ1-1 TRBV2 TRBD1 . 14 TGTGCCAGCAGTGGGGGACAGCTGAACACTGAAGCTTTCTTT CASSGGQLNTEAFF
TRBJ1-4 TRBV19 . . 14 TGTGCTATCCGGGGGGAGCCAGCTAATGAAAAACTGTTTTTT CAIRGEPANEKLFF
TRBJ2-5 TRBV7-9 TRBD1 . 13 TGTGCCAACACCCGACAGGGACAAGAGACCCAGTACTTC CANTRQGQETQYF
TRBJ1-2 TRBV5-1 . . 14 TGCGCCAGCAGCTTGGCCGACAGGAACTATGGCTACACCTTC CASSLADRNYGYTF